This T cell receptor beta chain is from a study of T cells in tuberculosis (dated by TCRdb to the late 2010s). Background for the entire study: In the study, CD1B tetramers and high-throughput TCR immunosequencing were combined to characterize T cells specific for the mycobacterial lipid antigen glucose monomycolate (GMM). A South African clinical cohort compared IGRA-negative adolescents, IGRA-positive adolescents with latent tuberculosis and adults with active tuberculosis, some eleven per group. Paper-wide results and their limitations: Clinical samples were selected based on which cryopreserved specimens were available, and the active tuberculosis cases were adults whereas the controls were adolescents. Compared with IGRA-negative controls, TCR-alpha repertoires from active tuberculosis had smaller mean NN-distances to GMM-specific TCRs, which suggests clonal expansion of these TCRs. An accuracy of more than 80% (AUROC roughly 0.9) was reached by a classifier using the diverse GMM-specific repertoire, compared with about 70% accuracy when GEM motif frequencies were used. Smaller NN-distances were partly driven by shorter CDR3-alpha lengths in active tuberculosis patients, and statistical significance was not reached for the TCR-beta difference.

The cysteine opens and the phenylalanine closes a CDR3 of 14 amino acids. The CDR3 DNA has 42 bases and is translated from base 1. Trimming takes 8 bases from V and 0 bases from J, and the germline ends sit 14 bases apart. The germline V gene (reference sequence) supplies CDR1 LNHDA and CDR2 SQIVND. The immunoSEQ multiplex PCR assay was used to generate TCR libraries, with TCR-beta and/or TCR-alpha/delta assays applied to each sample. The amplified TCR libraries were sequenced on the Illumina high-throughput platform. Concerning the study's data processing: Clustering and dimensionality reduction were performed using pairwise TCRdist distances among GMM-specific receptors from ex vivo sorted or in vitro expanded T cells. Each clinical repertoire was scored by mean NN-distance, the average TCRdist to the nearest 10% of tetramer-positive reference sequences. To compute GEM TCR motif frequency, the fraction of unique TCRs matching known GEM sequences by V/J usage and CDR3 length was calculated. Active tuberculosis was classified by linear discriminant analysis with leave-one-out cross-validation, implemented in scikit-learn. In its TCRdb copy, this immuneACCESS table keeps in-frame sequences only and misses some clones. Where compared with another copy, unresolved V genes explain less than half of these, and the others have no known cause. Clone size and the V and J calls come from that table; the DNA yielded D and trimming. The sample table contains about 25,000 clones; only one count was recorded for around nine tenths of them. The ten largest clones add up to roughly 15% of the sample.

At study entry, a tuberculin skin test and the QuantiFERON-TB GOLD In-Tube IGRA were used to screen adolescents for latent tuberculosis infection. Unsorted cryopreserved PBMC were immunosequenced, covering on average approximately 98,000 T cells per clinical donor. Eleven high schools in the Worcester region of the Western Cape, South Africa, served as enrollment sites for adolescents aged 12 to 18 years. Around 10 adolescents infected with M. tuberculosis and roughly 10 uninfected adolescents were chosen and matched for age and sex. For the adolescents, PBMC were isolated by density centrifugation from freshly drawn heparinized blood and then cryopreserved. As regards this clone: Its recognized antigen is unknown. There are no base qualities to consult, and no much larger clone falls within one base.

The receptor comes from a donor between 10 and 35 years old with latent tuberculosis or without tuberculosis infection. Some clones in this sample may be carry-over from other donors' samples. Sequencing was carried out using PBMCs. The sequence joins TRBV19 to TRBJ2-7; TRBD1 is a possible D gene, resting on 5 matching bases. The base sequence is TGTGCCAGTGTGAAGACAGTGACCTCCTACGAGCAGTACTTC. Translated, it reads CASVKTVTSYEQYF. The CDR3, completed at both ends by the reference TRBV19 and TRBJ2-7 genes, gives the full variable domain DGGITQSPKYLFRKEGQNVTLSCEQNLNHDAMYWYRQDPGQGLRLIYYSQIVNDFQKGDIAEGYSVSREKKESFPLTVTSAQKNPTAFYLCASVKTVTSYEQYFGPGTRLTVT.